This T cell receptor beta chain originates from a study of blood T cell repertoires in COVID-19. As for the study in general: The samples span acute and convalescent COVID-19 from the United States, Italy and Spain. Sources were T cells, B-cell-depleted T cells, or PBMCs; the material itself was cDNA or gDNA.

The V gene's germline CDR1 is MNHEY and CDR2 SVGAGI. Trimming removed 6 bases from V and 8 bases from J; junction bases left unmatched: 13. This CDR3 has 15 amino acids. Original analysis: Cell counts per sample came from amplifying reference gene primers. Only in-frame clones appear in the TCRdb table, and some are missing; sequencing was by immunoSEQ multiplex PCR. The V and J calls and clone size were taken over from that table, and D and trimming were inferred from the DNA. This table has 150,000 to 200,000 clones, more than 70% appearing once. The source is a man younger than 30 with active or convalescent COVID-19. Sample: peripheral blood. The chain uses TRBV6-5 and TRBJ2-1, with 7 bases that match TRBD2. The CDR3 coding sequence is TGTGCCAGCAGGCTGGGAGGGGCAGGGCGGGATGAGCAGTTCTTC. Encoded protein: CASRLGGAGRDEQFF.